Listed here are 7 T cell receptor beta chains from one sample, sequenced in a study of control samples from healthy donors and cancer patients. The method was immunoSEQ multiplex PCR; TCRdb's version includes in-frame clones alone and lacks a portion of them. The table shows over 100,000 clones, with 90% occurring only once. Sequenced material: blood. The source of these receptors is a human donor in good health. The donor label of this sample is uncertain.

This sequence joins TRBV7-3 and TRBJ2-3; D is perhaps TRBD1 (5 bases). Germline CDR1 reads SGHTA; CDR2 reads FQGTGA. This CDR3 is 15 amino acids long. The V end lost 2 bases, the J end lost 2 bases, and 11 bases lay between the germline ends. The CDR3 sequence is CASSLPQGNTDTQYF. The CDR3 DNA sequence: TGTGCCAGCAGCTTACCTCAGGGAAACACAGATACGCAGTATTTT.

The gene calls are TRBV19 and TRBJ1-2; 7 nucleotides match TRBD1. Germline CDR1 and CDR2: LNHDA and SQIVND (reference sequence). Unmatched junction bases numbered 5, after V lost 0 bases and J lost 7 bases. The CDR3 spans 14 residues. CDR3 nucleotides: TGTGCCAGTAGTATAGACGGACAGGCCGGTGGCTACACCTTC. Encoded protein: CASSIDGQAGGYTF.

In DNA form, the CDR3 reads TGTGCCAGCAGCTTGGAAGCGGGGGGAGGCTCTGGGGCCAACGTCCTGACTTTC. Translation: CASSLEAGGGSGANVLTF. V usage is TRBV5-4 and J usage is TRBJ2-6, with 9 bases matching TRBD2. J lost 0 bases, V lost 0 bases, and 4 bases had no gene match. Germline V gene lookup returns CDR1 SGHNT and CDR2 YYREEE (reference sequence). The CDR3 is 18 amino acids.

This chain links TRBV6-5 with TRBJ2-2; 8 bases line up with TRBD2. V dropped 4 bases and J dropped 1; count of bases not matched to a gene: 2. Germline V lookup: CDR1 MNHEY, CDR2 SVGAGI. The CDR3 runs to 15 residues. The CDR3 protein is CASSSSGGNTGELFF. CDR3 DNA: TGTGCCAGCAGTTCGAGCGGGGGGAACACCGGGGAGCTGTTTTTT.

V usage is TRBV3-1 (or the pseudogene TRBV3-2) and J usage is TRBJ2-1; D might be TRBD1 (6 bases). The V gene's germline CDR1 is LGHDT and CDR2 YNNKEL (reference sequence). Trimming cost V 1 base and J 8 bases, with 18 bases left between them. The CDR3 loop spans 16 amino acids. CDR3 in amino acids: CASSQGRNRVGHEQFF. Here the CDR3 DNA reads TGTGCCAGCAGCCAAGGTAGAAACAGGGTAGGGCATGAGCAGTTCTTC.

This rearrangement joins TRBV13 to TRBJ1-1; TRBD1 might be the D (6 bases). The CDR3 extends over 15 amino acids. The germline V gene has CDR1 PRHDT and CDR2 FYEKMQ (reference sequence). Trimming removed 3 bases from V and 3 bases from J, with 14 bases in between. CDR3 sequence: CASSFGGAMDTEAFF. The CDR3 region has the DNA TGTGCCAGCAGCTTTGGGGGCGCGATGGACACTGAAGCTTTCTTT. The entire variable domain, with the rest obtained from reference TRBV13 and TRBJ1-1, is as follows: AAGVIQSPRHLIKEKRETATLKCYPIPRHDTVYWYQQGPGQDPQFLISFYEKMQSDKGSIPDRFSAQQFSDYHSELNMSSLELGDSALYFCASSFGGAMDTEAFFGQGTRLTVV.

The chain combines TRBV2 with TRBJ1-2; D is ambiguous. The CDR3 spans 12 residues. Trimming took 5 bases from V and 6 from J, leaving 10 bases between them. Germline V gives CDR1 SNHLY, CDR2 FYNNEI. CDR3 in amino acids: CASSLEMNGYTF. For the CDR3, the DNA is TGTGCCAGCAGTTTAGAGATGAATGGCTACACCTTC.